These 13 T cell receptor beta chains share one sample of origin, sequenced in a study of cytomegalovirus exposure and HLA in healthy donors. The primer mix had 60 Vbeta and 13 Jbeta primers. Some clones are missing from TCRdb's copy, which holds only in-frame ones; the method was immunoSEQ multiplex PCR. The table has 150,000 to 200,000 clones, just under 80% seen once. Sample: PBMCs. The receptors shown here come from a man in his late teens or twenties in good health and CMV-seropositive.

This clone turned up a few times. The chain recombines TRBV7-9 with TRBJ1-4; 9 bases are a match to TRBD1. The CDR3 totals 14 residues. The V segment lost 4 bases and the J segment 9 bases; nucleotides outside the gene matches: 6. CDR1 SEHNR and CDR2 FQNEAQ come from the germline V gene (reference sequence). The CDR3 spells CASSSWTGAKKLFF. As DNA, the CDR3 is TGTGCCAGCAGCTCTTGGACAGGGGCGAAAAAACTGTTTTTT.

The chain joins TRBV5-1 to TRBJ1-1, with 7 bases matching TRBD1. This CDR3 region has 14 residues. The germline V gene has CDR1 SGHRS and CDR2 YFSETQ. V dropped 3 bases and J dropped 0; count of bases not matched to a gene: 2. CDR3 DNA: TGCGCCAGCAGCTCGGGACAGCTGAACACTGAAGCTTTCTTT. Protein sequence: CASSSGQLNTEAFF.

This clone was recorded a few times. This chain joins TRBV4-1 and TRBJ2-7, with 7 bases that match TRBD1. Losses at the gene ends were 4 bases for V and 2 bases for J; bases not matched to a gene: 5. Germline CDR1 MGHRA, CDR2 YSYEKL. The CDR3 is 14 amino acids. CDR3 nucleotide sequence: TGCGCCAGCAGCCGGGGCCAGGGGGCCTACGAGCAGTACTTC. As protein: CASSRGQGAYEQYF.

The chain links TRBV13 to TRBJ1-2; 7 bases map to TRBD1. The CDR3 is 15 amino acids. Germline values: CDR1 PRHDT, CDR2 FYEKMQ (reference sequence). With 4 bases clipped from V and 4 bases from J, the junction kept 9 bases outside the gene matches. The CDR3 protein is CASSSRGGVVYGYTF. The CDR3, as DNA: TGTGCCAGCAGCTCCAGAGGGGGCGTCGTCTATGGCTACACCTTC.

This clone is a singleton in its sample. The chain has TRBV7-2 and TRBJ2-7, with unresolved D. CDR3 length: 13 amino acids. Germline V gene sequence: CDR1 SGHTA, CDR2 FQGNSA. V lost 5 bases and J lost 1, with 9 bases in between. The CDR3 is CASSQMASYEQYF. The CDR3 DNA follows: TGTGCCAGCAGCCAGATGGCTTCCTACGAGCAGTACTTC.

The chain recombines TRBV7-9 with TRBJ2-7; D may be TRBD1 (6 bases). Per germline, CDR1 SEHNR and CDR2 FQNEAQ (reference sequence). This CDR3 region has 15 residues. V was clipped by 4 bases and J by 3 bases, with 16 bases between them. In DNA, the CDR3 is TGTGCCAGCAGCTACTCCAGAACAGGGTACTACGAGCAGTACTTC. Amino acids: CASSYSRTGYYEQYF. The full variable domain, its missing parts supplied by reference TRBV7-9 and TRBJ2-7, is DTGVSQNPRHKITKRGQNVTFRCDPISEHNRLYWYRQTLGQGPEFLTYFQNEAQLEKSRLLSDRFSAERPKGSFSTLEIQRTEQGDSAMYLCASSYSRTGYYEQYFGPGTRLTVT.

This chain joins TRBV28 and TRBJ2-3; 9 bases match TRBD2. The CDR3 is 17 residues long. In germline, CDR1 is MDHEN, CDR2 SYDVKM. Trimming at V came to 4 bases and at J to 4 bases, leaving 12 bases not matched to a gene. The CDR3 here is CASSSALAGALADTQYF. Written as DNA, the CDR3 is TGTGCCAGCAGTTCCGCTTTAGCGGGAGCTTTGGCAGATACGCAGTATTTT.

This clone was counted between two and nine times. CDR3: CASSAVKTGDEQYF. DNA of the CDR3: TGTGCCAGCAGCGCGGTAAAAACAGGGGACGAGCAGTACTTC. The chain recombines TRBV9 with TRBJ2-7, with 7 bases identical to TRBD1. This CDR3 comprises 14 residues. The trim removed 3 bases at V and 5 bases at J, leaving 8 bases unmatched. CDR1 SGDLS and CDR2 YYNGEE come from the germline V gene.

The chain combines TRBV7-3 with TRBJ2-3; possible D gene TRBD1, 5 bases. CDR1 SGHTA and CDR2 FQGTGA come from the germline V gene. The V and J ends lost 3 bases and 1 base respectively, with 11 bases between them. The CDR3 loop spans 15 amino acids. The CDR3 spells CASSFWGVGTDTQYF. CDR3 DNA sequence: TGTGCCAGCAGCTTTTGGGGCGTGGGCACAGATACGCAGTATTTT.

V usage is TRBV6-1 and J usage is TRBJ2-1; 7 bases align to TRBD2. The CDR3 spans 15 residues. Germline CDR1 reads MNHNS; CDR2 reads SASEGT. V shed 1 base, J shed 1 base, and the junction held 1 base outside the gene matches. CDR3 nucleotide sequence: TGTGCCAGCAGTGAAGACGGGGGGTCCTACAATGAGCAGTTCTTC. It specifies CASSEDGGSYNEQFF.

The chain couples TRBV5-1 to TRBJ1-1; 7 positions match TRBD1. With V trimmed by 0 bases and J by 5 bases, 4 bases remained unmatched. This CDR3 is 14 amino acids long. Germline V gene data show CDR1 as SGHRS and CDR2 as YFSETQ. CDR3 DNA sequence: TGCGCCAGCAGCTTGGATGGCAGGGGGACTGAAGCTTTCTTT. Amino acids: CASSLDGRGTEAFF. The entire variable domain, with the rest obtained from reference TRBV5-1 and TRBJ1-1, is as follows: KAGVTQTPRYLIKTRGQQVTLSCSPISGHRSVSWYQQTPGQGLQFLFEYFSETQRNKGNFPGRFSGRQFSNSRSEMNVSTLELGDSALYLCASSLDGRGTEAFFGQGTRLTVV.

The rearrangement links TRBV19 to TRBJ2-7, with 7 bases lining up with TRBD1. V lost 3 bases and J lost 4; bases outside the gene matches: 6. The germline gives CDR1 LNHDA, CDR2 SQIVND (reference sequence). This CDR3 is built from 14 residues. The CDR3 coding sequence is TGTGCCAGTAGTATCGTAGGGGGCGCATACGAGCAGTACTTC. It is translated as CASSIVGGAYEQYF.

The J gene is TRBJ2-2, the V gene TRBV10-1; 10 bases are shared with TRBD1. CDR1 is WNHNN and CDR2 is SYGVQD in the germline V gene (reference sequence). The CDR3 is 14 residues long. J gave up 6 bases and V 8 bases, and 6 bases lay outside the gene matches. DNA of the CDR3: TGCGCCAGCTCGGGGACAGGGGCAGCCGGGGAGCTGTTTTTT. It specifies CASSGTGAAGELFF.